Shown below are 8 T cell receptor beta chains from a single sample sequenced in a study of regulatory T cells in long-lasting Graves disease. Arm-PCR of CDR3 regions and iRepertoire HTBI primers were the basis on which TCR beta libraries were built. TCRdb passed the multiplex PCR reads through MiXCR, listing each CDR3 protein once. The sample has hundreds of thousands of distinct CDR3 sequences, about 15% seen once; the top ten hold roughly 25%. The sample's time point: newly diagnosed GD, antithyroid drugs for less than 3 months. After RNA was extracted from PBMCs, the TCR library was made from it. These same data were also listed under a study on T cells in Graves' hyperthyroidism and ophthalmopathy.

Sequencing was performed on peripheral blood mononuclear cells (PBMCs), taken at new diagnosis, from a patient treated with antithyroid drugs. These TCRs come from a woman aged 35 to 59 with Graves disease.

This clonotype is a singleton in its sample. It may be a read error: a sequence one base away is much more abundant. Likely a read error: the CDR3 ends without its conserved phenylalanine or tryptophan. The V gene is TRBV12-3 or TRBV12-4, the J gene TRBJ1-4; 9 bases agree with TRBD1. This CDR3 has 15 residues. Unmatched junction bases numbered 8, after V lost 4 bases and J lost 8 bases. DNA of the CDR3: TGTGCCAGCAGTTCCTCGGGACAGGGTCGGGAAAAACTGTTTCTT. Translating gives CASSSSGQGREKLFL.

This clonotype has ten or more counts. The gene calls are TRBV6-1 and TRBJ1-2; the match to TRBD1 covers 10 bases. This CDR3 contains 17 residues. Germline V gene sequence: CDR1 MNHNS, CDR2 SASEGT. Losses at the gene ends were 5 bases for V and 7 bases for J; bases not matched to a gene: 16. CDR3 protein: CASSPGQGNGFSRGYTF. The CDR3 nucleotides read TGTGCCAGCAGTCCGGGACAGGGGAACGGGTTTTCTCGTGGCTACACCTTC.

Of note for this clonotype: A much larger clone lies a single base off, so this may be a read error. The V and J genes are TRBV12-3 or TRBV12-4 and TRBJ1-3, with D tentatively TRBD1 (5 bases). This CDR3 spans 14 amino acids. DNA for the CDR3: TGTGCCAGCAGCCGCCGGGACGAAGGAAGCACCATATATTTT. This gives the protein CASSRRDEGSTIYF.

The V and J genes are TRBV10-3 and TRBJ1-2, with 11 bases fitting TRBD1. Germline V gene lookup returns CDR1 ENHRY and CDR2 SYGVKD. Losses at the gene ends were 3 bases for V and 3 bases for J; bases not matched to a gene: 3. The CDR3 runs to 15 residues. The CDR3 DNA is TGTGCCATCAGTGAAGGACAGGGGGCTTACTATGGCTACACCTTC. This sequence encodes CAISEGQGAYYGYTF.

Concerning this clonotype itself: A much larger clonotype is one base distant, so this may be a read error. The J gene is TRBJ1-1, the V gene TRBV28; tentative D call: TRBD1 (5 bases). The V end was cut by 5 bases, the J end by 3 bases, with 7 bases between. Germline V gene data show CDR1 as MDHEN and CDR2 as SYDVKM. The CDR3 is 12 amino acids. CDR3 in DNA: TGTGCCAGCAGTGGGGGGGACACTGAAGCTTTCTTT. It is translated as CASSGGDTEAFF.

This clonotype was seen ten or more times. The chain has TRBV9 and TRBJ1-1, with D possibly matching TRBD1 (6 bases). Trimming pared 0 bases from V and 4 bases from J, leaving 13 bases between. The CDR3 is 15 amino acids. Germline V gene sequence: CDR1 SGDLS, CDR2 YYNGEE. CDR3 in amino acids: CASSVGAGVSTEAFF. The CDR3 DNA sequence: TGTGCCAGCAGCGTAGGGGCAGGGGTGAGCACTGAAGCTTTCTTT.

This clonotype was seen at least ten times. The CDR3 sequence is CASSQGVHYGYTF. CDR3 nucleotide sequence: TGTGCCAGCAGCCAAGGGGTGCACTATGGCTACACCTTC. The chain is built from TRBV7-2 and TRBJ1-2, with a tentative D call TRBD1 (5 bases). Trimming took 5 bases from V and 3 from J, leaving 10 bases between them. The CDR3 is 13 residues long. CDR1 SGHTA and CDR2 FQGNSA come from the germline V gene.

V and J are TRBV12-3 or TRBV12-4 and TRBJ1-3; 7 bases are shared with TRBD1. CDR3 length: 15 residues. V trimming: 6 bases; J trimming: 0 bases; junction bases outside the gene matches: 5. The CDR3 coding sequence is TGTGCCAGCAGGCTACAGGGGAGCTCTGGAAACACCATATATTTT. Translated: CASRLQGSSGNTIYF.